Many counts were recorded for the clone carrying this TCR beta chain. CDR1 is MDHEN, CDR2 SYDVKM, per germline. The CDR3 extends over 13 amino acids. V lost 3 bases and J 5 bases, leaving 10 bases between the germline ends. This sample is part of a study of kidney transplant recipient with SARS-CoV-2 infection. One entry per CDR3 protein results from TCRdb running MiXCR on the reads. The sample lists about 240,000 distinct CDR3 sequences, under 35% seen once, with more than 6.5% in the top ten. This sequence originates from a male patient in his thirties who had COVID-19 and was a kidney transplant recipient. The T cells may come from the graft donor. This material consisted of a blood sample, taken at baseline and on day 111 from a kidney transplant recipient. The chain combines TRBV28 with TRBJ1-2, with D maybe TRBD1 (5 bases). In DNA, the CDR3 is TGTGCCAGCAGTTTCGGGGCGCGATATGGCTACACCTTC. Translating it yields CASSFGARYGYTF.